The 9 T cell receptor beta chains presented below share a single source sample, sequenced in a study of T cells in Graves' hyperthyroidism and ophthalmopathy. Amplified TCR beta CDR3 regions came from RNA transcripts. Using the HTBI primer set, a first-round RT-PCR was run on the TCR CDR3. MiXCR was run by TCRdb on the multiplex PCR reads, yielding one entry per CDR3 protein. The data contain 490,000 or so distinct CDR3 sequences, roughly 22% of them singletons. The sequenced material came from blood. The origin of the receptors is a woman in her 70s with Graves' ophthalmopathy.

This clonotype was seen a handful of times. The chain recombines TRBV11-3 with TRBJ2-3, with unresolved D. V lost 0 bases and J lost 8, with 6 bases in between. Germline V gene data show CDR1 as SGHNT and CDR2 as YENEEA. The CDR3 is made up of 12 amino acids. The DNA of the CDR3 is TGTGCCAGCAGCTTAGAGACGGGTACGCAGTATTTT. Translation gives CASSLETGTQYF.

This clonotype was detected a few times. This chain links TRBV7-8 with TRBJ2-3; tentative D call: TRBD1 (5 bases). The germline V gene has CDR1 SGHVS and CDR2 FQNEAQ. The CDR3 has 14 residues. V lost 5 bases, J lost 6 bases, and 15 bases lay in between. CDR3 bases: TGTGCCAGCAGCCCCTTCGGACACGCGGATACGCAGTATTTT. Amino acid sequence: CASSPFGHADTQYF.

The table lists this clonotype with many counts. The CDR3 sequence: CASSLAWGSGEQYF. CDR3 in DNA: TGTGCCAGCAGCTTAGCATGGGGGAGTGGCGAGCAGTACTTC. This sequence joins TRBV7-9 and TRBJ2-7; D tentatively reads TRBD1 or TRBD2 (5 bases each). CDR3 length: 14 amino acids. Germline values: CDR1 SEHNR, CDR2 FQNEAQ (reference sequence). Between the trimmed V and J ends, which lost 0 bases and 6 bases, there was a span of 12 bases.

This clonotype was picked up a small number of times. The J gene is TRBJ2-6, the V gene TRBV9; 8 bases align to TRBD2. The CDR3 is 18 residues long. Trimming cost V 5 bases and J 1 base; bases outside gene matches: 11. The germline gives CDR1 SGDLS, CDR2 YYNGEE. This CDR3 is CASRYTPGGGSGANVLTF. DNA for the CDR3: TGTGCCAGCAGGTACACCCCCGGGGGGGGGTCTGGGGCCAACGTCCTGACTTTC.

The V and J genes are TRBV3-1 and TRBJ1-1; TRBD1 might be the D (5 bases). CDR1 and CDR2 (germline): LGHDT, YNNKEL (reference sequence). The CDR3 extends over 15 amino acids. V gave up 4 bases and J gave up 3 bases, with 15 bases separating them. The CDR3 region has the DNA TGTGCCAGCAGCCCCTCAGGGCGGGCCCACACTGAAGCTTTCTTT. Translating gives CASSPSGRAHTEAFF.

CDR3 in DNA: TGCAGTGCCGCTAGACTAGTAATGTCCGGGGAGCTGTTTTTT. Translation gives CSAARLVMSGELFF. V gene TRBV20-1 combines with J gene TRBJ2-2; D possibly corresponds to TRBD2 (6 bases). V dropped 6 bases and J dropped 6 bases, with 17 bases sitting between them. Germline CDR1 and CDR2: DFQATT and SNEGSKA (reference sequence). This CDR3 comprises 14 residues.

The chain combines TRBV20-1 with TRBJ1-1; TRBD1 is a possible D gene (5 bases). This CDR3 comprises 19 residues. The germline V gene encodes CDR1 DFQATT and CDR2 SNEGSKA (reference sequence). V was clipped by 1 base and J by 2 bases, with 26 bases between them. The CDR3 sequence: CSARAWSAAGRGDNTEAFF. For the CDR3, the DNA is TGCAGTGCTAGAGCTTGGTCAGCCGCCGGGCGGGGCGACAACACTGAAGCTTTCTTT.

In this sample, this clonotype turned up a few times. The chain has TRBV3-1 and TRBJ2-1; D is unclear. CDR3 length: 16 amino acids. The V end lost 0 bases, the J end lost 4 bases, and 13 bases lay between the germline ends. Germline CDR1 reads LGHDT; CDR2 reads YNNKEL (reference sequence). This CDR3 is CASSQERGLGYNEQFF. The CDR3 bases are TGTGCCAGCAGCCAAGAAAGAGGTCTAGGGTACAATGAGCAGTTCTTC.

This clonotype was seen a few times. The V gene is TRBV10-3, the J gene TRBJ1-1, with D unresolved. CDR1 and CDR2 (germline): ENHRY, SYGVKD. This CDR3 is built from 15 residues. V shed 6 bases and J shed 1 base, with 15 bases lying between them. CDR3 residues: CAISTTRNQNTEAFF. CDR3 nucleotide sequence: TGTGCCATCAGCACTACCAGGAACCAGAACACTGAAGCTTTCTTT.